The 30 T cell receptor beta chains given below trace back to one sample, sequenced in a study of cytomegalovirus exposure and HLA in healthy donors. Use of 60 Vbeta and 13 Jbeta primers characterized the PCR. The assay was immunoSEQ multiplex PCR, and TCRdb's table has in-frame clones only and misses some. There are roughly 130,000 clones in the sample; roughly 80% occur only once, and 1% to 1.5% lies in the top ten. The sample taken for sequencing was PBMCs. The receptor source for this set is a girl aged 2 to 9 in good health and CMV-seronegative.

This chain links TRBV6-1 with TRBJ1-5; D possibly corresponds to TRBD1 (5 bases). This CDR3 is built from 13 residues. Trimming stripped 10 bases from V and 6 bases from J, with 16 bases between. Germline lookup yields CDR1 MNHNS and CDR2 SASEGT. The CDR3 coding sequence is TGTGCCACCCAGGGCAGGGTCGGTCAGCCCCAGCATTTT. As protein: CATQGRVGQPQHF.

The chain is built from TRBV18 and TRBJ2-7; 12 bases line up with TRBD2. This CDR3 contains 18 residues. Trimming at V came to 3 bases and at J to 2 bases, leaving 11 bases not matched to a gene. Germline lookup yields CDR1 KGHSH and CDR2 LQKENI. CDR3 in DNA: TGTGCCAGCTCACCGACCGGGACTAGCGGGCCTGGGACCTACGAGCAGTACTTC. Amino acids: CASSPTGTSGPGTYEQYF.

The chain couples TRBV5-4 to TRBJ1-2, with D possibly TRBD1 on 5 matching bases. The CDR3 contains 16 residues. Germline-derived CDR1 and CDR2 are SGHNT and YYREEE (reference sequence). V lost 0 bases, J lost 4 bases, and 16 bases lay in between. This CDR3 is CASSLAGGGTRYGYTF. The CDR3 bases are TGTGCCAGCAGCTTGGCGGGGGGGGGAACACGCTATGGCTACACCTTC. Complete variable domain (other parts from reference TRBV5-4 and TRBJ1-2): ETGVTQSPTHLIKTRGQQVTLRCSSQSGHNTVSWYQQALGQGPQFIFQYYREEENGRGNFPPRFSGLQFPNYSSELNVNALELDDSALYLCASSLAGGGTRYGYTFGSGTRLTVV.

This clone was recorded a few times. The rearrangement links TRBV27 to TRBJ2-2; no clear D. The V gene lost 7 bases and the J gene lost 1 base, with 4 bases spanning the gap. This CDR3 has 12 residues. Germline values: CDR1 MNHEY, CDR2 SMNVEV (reference sequence). In nucleotides, the CDR3 is TGTGCCAGCACCTGGAACACCGGGGAGCTGTTTTTT. Translation gives CASTWNTGELFF.

The chain recombines TRBV5-4 with TRBJ2-1; D is unresolved. Germline CDR1 reads SGHNT; CDR2 reads YYREEE (reference sequence). This CDR3 is 14 amino acids long. Trimming removed 1 base from V and 7 bases from J, with 12 bases in between. CDR3 region: CASSLIITGNEQFF. In DNA, the CDR3 is TGTGCCAGCAGCTTGATCATAACGGGTAATGAGCAGTTCTTC.

This chain uses TRBV6-1 with TRBJ2-5; D gene ambiguous. The CDR3 consists of 13 residues. The germline gives CDR1 MNHNS, CDR2 SASEGT. Trimming cost V 4 bases and J 1 base, with 7 bases left between them. The CDR3 region has the DNA TGTGCCAGCAGTGCGGTAGCCCAAGAGACCCAGTACTTC. Translated, it gives CASSAVAQETQYF.

This clone was detected only a few times. DNA for the CDR3: TGTGCCACCAGCAGCGCCGGACAGAATGAAAAACTGTTTTTT. This sequence encodes CATSSAGQNEKLFF. The chain joins TRBV15 to TRBJ1-4, with D possibly matching TRBD1 (6 bases). Trimming removed 3 bases at V and 5 bases at J, with 10 bases between. The CDR3 runs 14 residues. The germline V gene has CDR1 LNHNV and CDR2 YYDKDF (reference sequence).

This sequence joins TRBV15 and TRBJ2-1, with TRBD2 identical over 10 bases. Germline V gene data show CDR1 as LNHNV and CDR2 as YYDKDF (reference sequence). The CDR3 length is 17 residues. V was clipped by 1 base and J by 6 bases; unmatched bases: 9. The CDR3 nucleotides read TGTGCCACCAGCAGAGCTAGAAGCGGGGGGGCCATCAATGAGCAGTTCTTC. It translates to CATSRARSGGAINEQFF.

In its sample, this clone was seen a few times. One end of the junction does not line up with germline, which may come from a read error. This chain links TRBV7-2 with TRBJ2-7; D uncertain. The length of the CDR3 is 15 residues. Germline loops: CDR1 SGHTA, CDR2 FQGNSA. The CDR3 region has the DNA TGTGCCAGCACCTTAGGCCCAACTACCACGTCCGAGCAGTACTTC. It encodes CASTLGPTTTSEQYF. The full variable domain, in which reference TRBV7-2 and TRBJ2-7 provide the parts outside the CDR3, is GAGVSQSPSNKVTEKGKDVELRCDPISGHTALYWYRQSLGQGLEFLIYFQGNSAPDKSGLPSDRFSAERTGGSVSTLTIQRTQQEDSAVYLCASTLGPTTTSEQYFGPGTRLTVT.

The chain uses TRBV11-1 and TRBJ1-1; 8 nucleotides align to TRBD1. The V segment lost 5 bases and the J segment 4 bases; nucleotides outside the gene matches: 6. The germline CDR1 and CDR2 sequences are SGHAT and FQDESV (reference sequence). This CDR3 contains 14 residues. The CDR3: CASSEDRVVTEAFF. CDR3 in DNA: TGTGCCAGCAGCGAGGACAGGGTCGTCACTGAAGCTTTCTTT.

The genes are TRBV7-3 and TRBJ2-3; 11 bases are shared with TRBD2. CDR3 length: 16 residues. Germline CDR1 SGHTA, CDR2 FQGTGA. The V gene end was trimmed by 2 bases and the J gene end by 2 bases; junction bases not matched to a gene: 3. The CDR3 is CASSLQGLADTDTQYF. The CDR3, as DNA: TGTGCCAGCAGCTTACAGGGACTAGCGGACACAGATACGCAGTATTTT.

The CDR3 nucleotides read TGCGCCAGCAGCTCGAGATTAGAAGGGGGATCCGAGACCCAGTACTTC. It translates to CASSSRLEGGSETQYF. The rearrangement links TRBV5-1 to TRBJ2-5, with D possibly TRBD1 on 6 matching bases. The CDR3 covers 16 residues. Trimming took off 3 bases at V and 5 bases at J, with 20 bases between the two ends. Germline loops: CDR1 SGHRS, CDR2 YFSETQ.

The chain couples TRBV30 to TRBJ2-2, with 7 bases that match TRBD2. CDR3 size: 13 residues. Per the germline V gene, CDR1 is GTSNPN and CDR2 is SVGIG (reference sequence). V gave up 0 bases and J gave up 7 bases; unmatched junction bases: 2. The CDR3 DNA follows: TGTGCCTGGAGTGTGGGGGGGGTCGGGGAGCTGTTTTTT. It is translated as CAWSVGGVGELFF.

J is TRBJ1-1 and V is TRBV6-5; 8 positions agree with TRBD1. Germline CDR1 MNHEY, CDR2 SVGAGI. V was pared by 6 bases and J by 1 base, with 4 bases of the junction left unmatched. The CDR3 sequence is 14 residues long. CDR3 protein: CASRIGQGNTEAFF. CDR3 in DNA: TGTGCCAGCAGGATCGGACAGGGGAACACTGAAGCTTTCTTT.

The V gene is TRBV7-8, the J gene TRBJ2-1; 9 bases map to TRBD2. The CDR3 has 15 amino acids. J gave up 7 bases and V 0 bases, and 4 bases lay outside the gene matches. From germline, CDR1 is SGHVS and CDR2 FQNEAQ. In DNA, the CDR3 is TGTGCCAGCAGCTTAGCCTTAGCGGGAGTGAATGAGCAGTTCTTC. Protein sequence: CASSLALAGVNEQFF.

The rearrangement uses TRBV2 and TRBJ2-1; 7 bases agree with TRBD1. Trimming cost V 6 bases and J 4 bases; bases outside gene matches: 3. This CDR3 has 13 residues. The V gene's germline CDR1 is SNHLY and CDR2 FYNNEI. This CDR3 reads CASRYRGYNEQFF. For the CDR3, the DNA is TGTGCCAGCAGATACAGGGGATACAATGAGCAGTTCTTC.

The J gene is TRBJ2-3, the V gene TRBV27; tentative D call: TRBD1 (8 bases). V gave up 6 bases and J gave up 1 base, with 26 bases separating them. Germline values: CDR1 MNHEY, CDR2 SMNVEV (reference sequence). The CDR3 loop spans 19 amino acids. For the CDR3, the DNA is TGTGCCAGCAGCCATCAGGGGGCCAATGGACTAGGGGGCACAGATACGCAGTATTTT. Its protein is CASSHQGANGLGGTDTQYF.

V usage is TRBV4-3 and J usage is TRBJ1-2; 9 nucleotides line up with TRBD1. J gave up 8 bases and V 0 bases, and 10 bases lay outside the gene matches. This CDR3 region has 16 residues. The germline CDR1 and CDR2 sequences are LGHNA and YSLEER. The CDR3 DNA follows: TGCGCCAGCAGCCAAGATACCCGGGGACAGGGTCTGGGCTACACCTTC. Translated: CASSQDTRGQGLGYTF.

Here the CDR3 reads CASVGGRAVDVQFF. Here the CDR3 DNA reads TGTGCCAGCGTCGGCGGGAGGGCCGTGGATGTGCAGTTCTTC. The V gene is TRBV2, the J gene TRBJ2-1; 9 bases agree with TRBD2. Germline CDR1 reads SNHLY; CDR2 reads FYNNEI. This CDR3 is 14 amino acids long. With V trimmed by 8 bases and J by 12 bases, 14 bases remained unmatched.

The chain is built from TRBV19 and TRBJ1-1; D unclear. Germline lookup yields CDR1 LNHDA and CDR2 SQIVND (reference sequence). The CDR3 length is 14 residues. The ends were cut back, 0 bases at V and 4 bases at J, with 9 bases in the middle. CDR3 sequence: CASSIEGGRTEAFF. The CDR3 coding sequence is TGTGCCAGTAGTATAGAGGGCGGGCGCACTGAAGCTTTCTTT.

The chain carries TRBV18 and TRBJ2-5; 10 bases agree with TRBD2. V dropped 6 bases and J dropped 7; count of bases not matched to a gene: 14. CDR1 KGHSH and CDR2 LQKENI come from the germline V gene. The CDR3 runs 16 residues. CDR3 coding DNA: TGTGCCAGCTCCCTCGGGACTAGCGAGAGTGTGGGGACCCAGTACTTC. Translation: CASSLGTSESVGTQYF.

This chain uses TRBV2 with TRBJ1-5; 10 bases line up with TRBD1. Per the germline V gene, CDR1 is SNHLY and CDR2 is FYNNEI. The CDR3 covers 17 residues. Trimming removed 8 bases from V and 0 bases from J; junction bases left unmatched: 10. CDR3 sequence: CASLDRGMVNSNQPQHF. The CDR3 DNA is TGTGCCAGCCTGGACAGGGGGATGGTGAATAGCAATCAGCCCCAGCATTTT.

The chain uses TRBV28 and TRBJ1-1; D unclear. The germline gives CDR1 MDHEN, CDR2 SYDVKM. This CDR3 spans 12 amino acids. With 2 bases removed from V and 1 base from J, the gap between germline ends came to 2 bases. The CDR3 nucleotides read TGTGCCAGCAGTTTACAGAACACTGAAGCTTTCTTT. Its translation: CASSLQNTEAFF.

This chain links TRBV18 with TRBJ2-7, with TRBD2 matching over 7 bases. The V gene's germline CDR1 is KGHSH and CDR2 LQKENI. The trim removed 3 bases at V and 7 bases at J, leaving 12 bases unmatched. The CDR3 spans 15 residues. Here the CDR3 DNA reads TGTGCCAGCTCACCGAGCGGGGAGATTGGGGGGGAGCAGTACTTC. Its translation: CASSPSGEIGGEQYF.

This chain links TRBV19 with TRBJ2-3; a weak D match, TRBD2 (6 bases). Trimming removed 3 bases at V and 2 bases at J, with 12 bases between. Per germline, CDR1 LNHDA and CDR2 SQIVND (reference sequence). This CDR3 has 15 residues. In nucleotides, the CDR3 is TGTGCCAGTAGTATTTTAGCGGCCCACACAGATACGCAGTATTTT. This translates into CASSILAAHTDTQYF. The variable domain in full, with the rest retrieved from reference TRBV19 and TRBJ2-3, is DGGITQSPKYLFRKEGQNVTLSCEQNLNHDAMYWYRQDPGQGLRLIYYSQIVNDFQKGDIAEGYSVSREKKESFPLTVTSAQKNPTAFYLCASSILAAHTDTQYFGPGTRLTVL.

The chain carries TRBV10-1 and TRBJ2-7; TRBD2 matches 7 bases. The length of the CDR3 is 15 residues. From germline, CDR1 is WNHNN and CDR2 SYGVQD (reference sequence). Germline trimming cut 0 bases from V and 7 bases from J; bases unmatched to any gene: 9. CDR3 amino acids: CASSESGGGPREQYF. The CDR3 DNA reads TGCGCCAGCAGTGAGTCTGGGGGAGGGCCCCGGGAGCAGTACTTC.

This sequence joins TRBV7-2 and TRBJ1-1, with D unresolved. The CDR3 is 15 residues long. V lost 5 bases to trimming and J lost 4 bases, with 17 bases between them. Germline V lookup: CDR1 SGHTA, CDR2 FQGNSA. The CDR3 sequence: CASSQFQTSPTEAFF. The CDR3 DNA reads as TGTGCCAGCAGCCAATTCCAGACATCGCCCACTGAAGCTTTCTTT.

The CDR3 loop is CAWGTSGEETQYF. The CDR3 region has the DNA TGTGCCTGGGGGACTAGCGGGGAAGAGACCCAGTACTTC. V usage is TRBV30 and J usage is TRBJ2-5; TRBD2 matches at 13 bases. CDR3 size: 13 residues. Germline V gene sequence: CDR1 GTSNPN, CDR2 SVGIG (reference sequence). V trimming: 5 bases; J trimming: 3 bases; junction bases outside the gene matches: 0.

The chain couples TRBV4-1 to TRBJ2-5; the match to TRBD2 covers 9 bases. The germline V gene has CDR1 MGHRA and CDR2 YSYEKL. J was trimmed by 5 bases and V by 0 bases; bases with no gene match: 16. The CDR3 is 19 amino acids. In DNA, the CDR3 is TGCGCCAGCAGCCAAGAGGATCCTCCCGGACTAGCGCATATCGAGACCCAGTACTTC. Translation gives CASSQEDPPGLAHIETQYF.

The chain couples TRBV28 to TRBJ1-3; possible D gene TRBD1, 5 bases. CDR1 and CDR2 from the germline V gene are MDHEN and SYDVKM. The CDR3 runs to 14 residues. The germline V and J ends were trimmed by 3 bases and 4 bases, with 10 bases remaining between them. The CDR3 is CASSLGQIGNTIYF. DNA for the CDR3: TGTGCCAGCAGTTTGGGGCAGATCGGAAACACCATATATTTT.